These 11 T cell receptor beta chains were all obtained from the same sample, sequenced in a study of blood T cell repertoires in COVID-19. Profiling relied on immunoSEQ multiplex PCR, and the TCRdb table lists in-frame clones only, not all of them. The sample has about 170,000 clones, about 89% seen once. The sequenced sample consisted of PBMCs or T cells enriched from blood (not recorded which). These receptors were taken from a woman under 30 who had recovered from COVID-19.

The chain is built from TRBV9 and TRBJ2-2; D may be TRBD2 (5 bases). V gave up 0 bases and J gave up 1 base, with 19 bases separating them. Germline V CDR1 and CDR2: SGDLS, YYNGEE. The CDR3 is made up of 19 amino acids. The DNA for the CDR3 is TGTGCCAGCAGCGTAGGAGGGAAAGGGCCCGGTCGGAACACCGGGGAGCTGTTTTTT. Translation gives CASSVGGKGPGRNTGELFF.

The chain has TRBV10-3 and TRBJ2-7; the match to TRBD2 covers 11 bases. V gave up 10 bases and J gave up 3 bases; unmatched junction bases: 8. Germline CDR1 is ENHRY and CDR2 is SYGVKD. The CDR3 runs 14 residues. The CDR3 nucleotides read TGTGCCACAAAACTAGCGGGGGATGACTACGAGCAGTACTTC. It yields the protein CATKLAGDDYEQYF.

V and J are TRBV7-3 and TRBJ1-6; 9 positions match TRBD1. V lost 5 bases and J lost 6; bases outside the gene matches: 2. From germline, CDR1 is SGHTA and CDR2 FQGTGA. There are 14 residues in the CDR3. CDR3 region: CASSQTGGNSPLHF. CDR3 in DNA: TGTGCCAGCAGCCAGACAGGGGGTAATTCACCCCTCCACTTT.

The chain employs TRBV20-1 and TRBJ1-5; D is perhaps TRBD1 (5 bases). Germline CDR1 and CDR2: DFQATT and SNEGSKA (reference sequence). The CDR3 loop spans 13 amino acids. Between the trimmed V and J ends, which lost 3 bases and 1 base, there was a span of 7 bases. The CDR3 DNA reads TGCAGTGCTAGTAGGGGAAGCAATCAGCCCCAGCATTTT. Translating it yields CSASRGSNQPQHF.

The CDR3 bases are TGTGCCAGCAGTCCCGGGACAGGGGTCTATGGCTACACCTTC. It specifies CASSPGTGVYGYTF. This rearrangement joins TRBV28 to TRBJ1-2, with 10 bases fitting TRBD1. The CDR3 is 14 residues long. Germline CDR1 MDHEN, CDR2 SYDVKM. Trimming removed 5 bases from V and 4 bases from J; junction bases left unmatched: 4.

J is TRBJ1-1 and V is TRBV7-9; 11 bases line up with TRBD1. Germline-derived CDR1 and CDR2 are SEHNR and FQNEAQ (reference sequence). The length of the CDR3 is 14 residues. Unmatched junction bases numbered 2, after V lost 6 bases and J lost 2 bases. The CDR3 protein is CASRGQGVNTEAFF. The DNA of the CDR3 is TGTGCCAGCAGGGGACAGGGGGTAAACACTGAAGCTTTCTTT.

This sequence joins TRBV5-1 and TRBJ1-1; 7 nucleotides match TRBD1. The ends lost 4 bases at V and 1 base at J; junction bases unmatched: 4. Per germline, CDR1 SGHRS and CDR2 YFSETQ. This CDR3 comprises 14 residues. In DNA form, the CDR3 reads TGCGCCAGCAGCCCGGGACAGCCGAACACTGAAGCTTTCTTT. Encoded protein: CASSPGQPNTEAFF. Supplemented by reference TRBV5-1 and TRBJ1-1, the full variable domain reads KAGVTQTPRYLIKTRGQQVTLSCSPISGHRSVSWYQQTPGQGLQFLFEYFSETQRNKGNFPGRFSGRQFSNSRSEMNVSTLELGDSALYLCASSPGQPNTEAFFGQGTRLTVV.

The V and J genes are TRBV30 and TRBJ2-5; tentatively, D is TRBD1 (6 bases). Germline-derived CDR1 and CDR2 are GTSNPN and SVGIG (reference sequence). This CDR3 spans 11 amino acids. Trimming stripped 0 bases from V and 9 bases from J, with 8 bases between. The CDR3 region has the DNA TGTGCCTGGAGTGTACAGGGTCCCCAGTACTTC. It specifies CAWSVQGPQYF.

The J gene is TRBJ2-3, the V gene TRBV4-3; TRBD2 matches at 7 bases. The CDR3 extends over 15 amino acids. Germline CDR1 reads LGHNA; CDR2 reads YSLEER. After removal of 5 bases from V and 2 bases from J, the junction contained 7 bases not matched to a gene. The CDR3 DNA sequence: TGCGCCAGCAGCTCCGCTAGCGGAATCACAGATACGCAGTATTTT. Amino acid sequence: CASSSASGITDTQYF.

The rearrangement uses TRBV30 and TRBJ2-1; 11 nucleotides match TRBD2. This CDR3 has 15 amino acids. The germline V gene encodes CDR1 GTSNPN and CDR2 SVGIG (reference sequence). J gave up 3 bases and V 3 bases, and 4 bases lay outside the gene matches. CDR3 DNA sequence: TGTGCCTGGAGATCGGGACTAGCGGACTACAATGAGCAGTTCTTC. Amino acid sequence: CAWRSGLADYNEQFF.

This clone was counted a single time. V gene TRBV2 combines with J gene TRBJ2-7, with 10 bases that match TRBD2. V lost 6 bases, J lost 2 bases, and 7 bases stayed unmatched. The V gene's germline CDR1 is SNHLY and CDR2 FYNNEI. CDR3 length: 15 amino acids. In DNA form, the CDR3 reads TGTGCCAGCAGCCTTGGACTAGCGGTGACCTACGAGCAGTACTTC. It yields the protein CASSLGLAVTYEQYF.